This is a list of T cell receptor beta chains from one sample in a study of cytomegalovirus exposure and HLA in healthy donors. The data were produced by immunoSEQ multiplex PCR, yet TCRdb's version contains in-frame clones alone and is incomplete. The table records approximately 160,000 clones, around 77% of them present only once. The sequencing sample was made of PBMCs. These receptors all stem from a woman younger than 45 in good health and CMV-seronegative. The CDR3 runs from the conserved cysteine through the conserved F or W. D genes are given only for firm matches. For some rows the clone size is stated as once, few or many, or as a class when expanded; others skip it.

TRBV30	TRBJ2-7	TRBD2	.	CAWRSGRGVYEQYF	TGTGCCTGGAGGAGCGGGAGGGGGGTCTACGAGCAGTACTTC
TRBV2	TRBJ2-7	.	once	CASSVPFGFYEQYF	TGTGCCAGCAGTGTCCCTTTCGGTTTCTACGAGCAGTACTTC
TRBV10-3	TRBJ2-7	TRBD2	.	CAISESEASGDPYEQYF	TGTGCCATCAGTGAGTCTGAGGCTAGCGGGGACCCCTACGAGCAGTACTTC
TRBV6-5	TRBJ1-1	.	.	CASRQLRGTEAFF	TGTGCCAGCAGACAACTGAGAGGGACTGAAGCTTTCTTT
TRBV23-1	TRBJ1-5	.	.	CASSLRQQISNQPQHF	TGCGCCAGCAGCTTACGACAGCAAATTAGCAATCAGCCCCAGCATTTT
TRBV7-9	TRBJ2-7	.	.	CSSSRGNQVDEQYF	TGTTCCAGCAGCAGGGGCAACCAGGTGGACGAGCAGTACTTC
TRBV11-3	TRBJ2-1	.	.	CASSLAGTYNEQFF	TGTGCCAGCAGCCTTGCCGGGACTTACAATGAGCAGTTCTTC
TRBV6-1	TRBJ1-4	TRBD1	few	CASSERTGLINEKLFF	TGTGCCAGCAGTGAAAGGACAGGTCTAATTAATGAAAAACTGTTTTTT
TRBV7-7	TRBJ1-2	TRBD1	once	CASSPGQGAGYTF	TGTGCCAGCAGCCCCGGACAGGGGGCGGGCTACACCTTC
TRBV5-1	TRBJ2-1	TRBD1	once	CASSLHIQGAYNEQFF	TGCGCCAGCAGCTTGCACATACAGGGGGCGTACAATGAGCAGTTCTTC
TRBV7-8	TRBJ1-3	TRBD1	.	CASSLEGAVGNTIYF	TGTGCCAGCAGCTTAGAGGGGGCAGTGGGAAACACCATATATTTT
TRBV19	TRBJ1-1	TRBD1	once	CASSTGGRTEAFF	TGTGCCAGTAGTACAGGGGGAAGGACTGAAGCTTTCTTT
TRBV6-4	TRBJ2-5	TRBD1	.	CASSPGEGAAQYF	TGTGCCAGCAGCCCCGGTGAGGGGGCGGCCCAGTACTTC
TRBV5-4	TRBJ2-4	TRBD1	.	CASSRDAGTGGPLAKNIQYF	TGTGCCAGCAGTCGAGATGCCGGGACAGGGGGACCTTTAGCCAAAAACATTCAGTACTTC
TRBV2	TRBJ2-3	TRBD2	.	CASSPRLAGTDTQYF	TGTGCCAGCAGTCCAAGACTAGCGGGCACAGATACGCAGTATTTT
TRBV18	TRBJ1-1	TRBD1	.	CASSPRPPGQGAGRNTEAFF	TGTGCCAGCTCACCACGGCCTCCGGGACAGGGGGCAGGTAGGAACACTGAAGCTTTCTTT
TRBV4-3	TRBJ2-1	TRBD1	.	CASSREGQGLNEQFF	TGCGCCAGCAGCCGAGAGGGACAGGGCTTAAATGAGCAGTTCTTC
TRBV6-6	TRBJ1-2	.	.	CASSYSGGEDIYGYTF	TGTGCCAGCAGTTACTCGGGGGGTGAAGACATCTATGGCTACACCTTC
TRBV7-2	TRBJ1-5	TRBD1	.	CASSLRDRGASNQPQHF	TGTGCCAGCAGCTTAAGGGACAGGGGAGCGAGCAATCAGCCCCAGCATTTT
TRBV7-2	TRBJ2-2	TRBD2	.	CASSPKREGRHTGELFF	TGTGCCAGCAGCCCCAAGCGGGAGGGCCGGCACACCGGGGAGCTGTTTTTT
TRBV6-1	TRBJ2-1	.	.	CASSGSGAYNEQFF	TGTGCCAGCAGTGGTAGCGGAGCCTACAATGAGCAGTTCTTC
TRBV7-6	TRBJ2-7	.	.	CASSSATYYEQYF	TGTGCCAGCAGCTCAGCGACATACTACGAGCAGTACTTC
TRBV9	TRBJ1-4	TRBD1	.	CASSGSPGTGGTNEKLFF	TGTGCCAGCAGCGGAAGTCCCGGGACAGGGGGCACTAATGAAAAACTGTTTTTT
TRBV11-2	TRBJ2-5	TRBD2	.	CASSLVRLAGGTQYF	TGTGCCAGCAGCTTAGTCAGACTAGCGGGGGGGACCCAGTACTTC
TRBV9	TRBJ2-6	TRBD1	.	CASSSGGRQGASAGANVLTF	TGTGCCAGCAGCTCAGGGGGAAGGCAGGGGGCATCAGCTGGGGCCAACGTCCTGACTTTC
TRBV9	TRBJ2-2	TRBD2	once	CASSVGREGGELFF	TGTGCCAGCAGCGTCGGGAGGGAGGGCGGGGAGCTGTTTTTT
TRBV15	TRBJ2-1	.	.	CATSTTRPGLSSYNEQFF	TGTGCCACCAGCACCACCCGACCGGGACTTAGCTCCTACAATGAGCAGTTCTTC
TRBV7-9	TRBJ2-3	TRBD1	.	CATFSGQGATDTQYF	TGTGCCACCTTCTCTGGACAGGGGGCCACAGATACGCAGTATTTT
TRBV4-2	TRBJ2-5	TRBD2	.	CASTSAGDETQYF	TGTGCCAGCACCTCCGCGGGGGACGAGACCCAGTACTTC
TRBV19	TRBJ2-3	TRBD2	.	CASSPRWGGITDTQYF	TGTGCCAGTAGTCCCCGTTGGGGGGGAATCACAGATACGCAGTATTTT
TRBV6-1	TRBJ2-2	TRBD2	.	CASSLSGGAAGELFF	TGTGCCAGCAGTTTGAGCGGGGGGGCGGCCGGGGAGCTGTTTTTT
TRBV2	TRBJ2-1	TRBD2	once	CASRWNSGRESEQFF	TGTGCCAGCAGGTGGAATAGCGGGAGGGAGAGTGAGCAGTTCTTC
TRBV9	TRBJ2-3	TRBD2	.	CASASSGSRADTQYF	TGTGCCAGCGCTTCCAGCGGGAGTAGGGCAGATACGCAGTATTTT
TRBV5-1	TRBJ2-7	TRBD2	.	CASSLSGTRTYEQYF	TGCGCCAGCAGCTTGTCCGGGACTAGAACCTACGAGCAGTACTTC
TRBV7-2	TRBJ2-5	TRBD1	.	CASSPDRGGETQYF	TGTGCCAGCAGCCCGGACAGGGGGGGAGAGACCCAGTACTTC
TRBV15	TRBJ2-5	.	.	CATSRDLAGETQYF	TGTGCCACCAGCAGAGATCTGGCGGGAGAGACCCAGTACTTC
TRBV29-1	TRBJ2-7	TRBD1	.	CSVGGGQGVGEQYF	TGCAGCGTTGGAGGGGGTCAGGGGGTTGGCGAGCAGTACTTC
TRBV2	TRBJ2-3	TRBD2	.	CASSRTRPPGDTQYF	TGTGCCAGCAGTCGGACTAGGCCTCCGGGAGATACGCAGTATTTT
TRBV11-2	TRBJ2-5	.	.	CASSPRGLQGQETQYF	TGTGCCAGCAGCCCTCGGGGATTACAGGGTCAAGAGACCCAGTACTTC
TRBV4-2	TRBJ1-5	.	.	CASSQDLVRYGNQPQHF	TGTGCCAGCAGCCAAGATCTCGTACGGTATGGCAATCAGCCCCAGCATTTT
TRBV30	TRBJ1-3	.	.	CAWSPGETIYF	TGTGCCTGGAGTCCCGGGGAAACCATATATTTT
TRBV6-1	TRBJ1-5	.	.	CASSEGYGGSNQPQHF	TGTGCCAGCAGTGAAGGCTACGGGGGTAGCAATCAGCCCCAGCATTTT
TRBV5-1	TRBJ1-1	TRBD1	.	CASSSGQGDPNTEAFF	TGCGCCAGCAGCTCAGGACAGGGGGATCCTAACACTGAAGCTTTCTTT
TRBV5-8	TRBJ2-3	.	.	CASSRSTDTQYF	TGTGCCAGCAGCCGTAGCACAGATACGCAGTATTTT
TRBV11-2	TRBJ2-7	TRBD1	.	CASSWDRTYYEQYF	TGTGCCAGCAGCTGGGACAGGACTTACTACGAGCAGTACTTC
TRBV7-2	TRBJ2-3	TRBD2	.	CASTLGEAGGSQDTQYF	TGTGCCAGCACCCTAGGGGAGGCGGGAGGTTCCCAAGATACGCAGTATTTT
TRBV7-6	TRBJ2-5	.	once	CASSLGGGLGETQYF	TGTGCCAGCAGCTTGGGCGGAGGCCTTGGGGAGACCCAGTACTTC
TRBV5-6	TRBJ1-5	.	few	CASSLQASQPQHF	TGTGCCAGCAGCTTACAGGCGTCTCAGCCCCAGCATTTT